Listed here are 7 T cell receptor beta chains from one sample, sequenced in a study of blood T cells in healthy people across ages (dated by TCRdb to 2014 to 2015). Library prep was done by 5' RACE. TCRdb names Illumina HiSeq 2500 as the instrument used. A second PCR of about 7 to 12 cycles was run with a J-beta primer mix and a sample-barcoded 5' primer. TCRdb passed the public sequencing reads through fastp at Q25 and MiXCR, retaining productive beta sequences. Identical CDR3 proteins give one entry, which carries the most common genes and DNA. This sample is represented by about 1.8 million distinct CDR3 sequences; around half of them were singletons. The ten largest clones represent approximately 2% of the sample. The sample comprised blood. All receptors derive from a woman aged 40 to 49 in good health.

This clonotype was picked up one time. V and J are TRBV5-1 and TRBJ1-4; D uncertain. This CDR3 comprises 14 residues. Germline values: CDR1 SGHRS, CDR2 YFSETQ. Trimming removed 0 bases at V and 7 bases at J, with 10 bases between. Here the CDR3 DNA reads TGCGCCAGCAGCTTGGACAGACCGATTGAAAAACTGTTTTTT. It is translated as CASSLDRPIEKLFF.

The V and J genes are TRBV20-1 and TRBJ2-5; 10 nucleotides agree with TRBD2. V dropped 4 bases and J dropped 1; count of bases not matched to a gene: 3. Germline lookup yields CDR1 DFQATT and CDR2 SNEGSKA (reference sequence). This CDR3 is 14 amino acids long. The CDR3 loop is CSATLAGVQETQYF. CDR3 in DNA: TGCAGTGCTACCCTAGCGGGGGTCCAAGAGACCCAGTACTTC.

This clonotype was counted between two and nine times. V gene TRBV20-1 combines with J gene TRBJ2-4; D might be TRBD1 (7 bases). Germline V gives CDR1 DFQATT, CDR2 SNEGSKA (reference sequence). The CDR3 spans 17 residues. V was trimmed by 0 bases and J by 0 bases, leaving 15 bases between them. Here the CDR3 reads CSARDGPGGPAKNIQYF. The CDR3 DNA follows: TGCAGTGCTAGAGATGGCCCAGGGGGGCCAGCCAAAAACATTCAGTACTTC.

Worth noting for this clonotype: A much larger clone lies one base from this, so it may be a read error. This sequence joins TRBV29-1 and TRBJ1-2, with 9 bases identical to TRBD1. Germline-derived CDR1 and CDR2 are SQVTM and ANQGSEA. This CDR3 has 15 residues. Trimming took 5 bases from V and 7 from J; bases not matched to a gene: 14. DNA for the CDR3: TGCAGCGTTCGGGGACAGGGCCTGGGTCCCTGTGGCTACACCTTC. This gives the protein CSVRGQGLGPCGYTF.

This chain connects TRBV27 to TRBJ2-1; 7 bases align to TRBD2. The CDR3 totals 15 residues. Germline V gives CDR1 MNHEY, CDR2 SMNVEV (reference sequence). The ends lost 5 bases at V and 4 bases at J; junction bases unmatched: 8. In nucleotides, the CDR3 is TGTGCCAGCAGTCAGAGAGCGGGACTATACAATGAGCAGTTCTTC. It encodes CASSQRAGLYNEQFF.

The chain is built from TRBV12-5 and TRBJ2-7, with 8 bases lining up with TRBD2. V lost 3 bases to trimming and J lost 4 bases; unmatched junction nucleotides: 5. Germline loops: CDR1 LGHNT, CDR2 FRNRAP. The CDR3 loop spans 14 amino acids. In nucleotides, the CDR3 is TGTGCTAGTGGTTTATCGGGGGGGATTTACGAGCAGTACTTC. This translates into CASGLSGGIYEQYF.

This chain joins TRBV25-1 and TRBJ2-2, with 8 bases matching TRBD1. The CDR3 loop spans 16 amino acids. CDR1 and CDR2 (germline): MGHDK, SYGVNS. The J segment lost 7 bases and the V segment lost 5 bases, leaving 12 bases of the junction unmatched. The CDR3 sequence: CASSSPVGTGHGELFF. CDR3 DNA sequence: TGTGCCAGCAGTTCCCCGGTGGGGACAGGCCACGGGGAGCTGTTTTTT. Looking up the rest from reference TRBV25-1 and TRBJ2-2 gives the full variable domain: EADIYQTPRYLVIGTGKKITLECSQTMGHDKMYWYQQDPGMELHLIHYSYGVNSTEKGDLSSESTVSRIRTEHFPLTLESARPSHTSQYLCASSSPVGTGHGELFFGEGSRLTVL.